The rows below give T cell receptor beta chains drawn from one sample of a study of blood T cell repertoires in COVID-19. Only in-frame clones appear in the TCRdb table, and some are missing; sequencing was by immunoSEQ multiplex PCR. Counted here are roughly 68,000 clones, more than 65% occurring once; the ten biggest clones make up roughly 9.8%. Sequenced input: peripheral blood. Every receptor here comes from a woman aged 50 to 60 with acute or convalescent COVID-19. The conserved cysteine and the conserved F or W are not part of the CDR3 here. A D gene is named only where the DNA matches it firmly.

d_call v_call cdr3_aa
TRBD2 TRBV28 ASSGPGGETQY
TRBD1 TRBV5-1 ASSLGTGFNEQF
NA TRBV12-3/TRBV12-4 ASSFSVNTEAF
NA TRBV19 ASSITGHSNQPQH
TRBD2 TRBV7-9 ASSGARTSGSNEQF
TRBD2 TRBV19 ASSKLAGTETQY
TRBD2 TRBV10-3 AISSGGRTDTQY
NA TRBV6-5 ASRSYGQAGELF
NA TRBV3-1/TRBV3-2 ASSQEGLVAKNIQY
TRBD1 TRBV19 ASSPGDRGFNQPQH
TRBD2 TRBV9 ASSLGASGRAYEQY
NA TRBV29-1 SVAMSGANVLT
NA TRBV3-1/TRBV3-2 ASSPGSVNLNYGYT
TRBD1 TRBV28 ASTGTGYEQY
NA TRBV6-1 ASSERGRVNEKLF
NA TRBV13 ASSLSGISNQPQH
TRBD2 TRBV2 AAGIGGAGGGTQY